This section outlines one T cell receptor beta chain sequence together with its context. Profiled with immunoSEQ multiplex PCR; TCRdb holds only in-frame clones, not every one. The profile covers 35,000 to 55,000 clones, with 90% to 95% appearing a single time and 7.5% taken by the ten largest. This CDR3 region has 15 residues. V was pared by 2 bases and J by 4 bases, with 12 bases between. Germline V lookup: CDR1 MNHEY, CDR2 SVGAGI. The data were obtained in a study of T cells in tuberculosis. This receptor was taken from a donor aged 10 to 29 with latent tuberculosis or without tuberculosis infection. The chain links TRBV6-5 to TRBJ1-5; D call uncertain. The sample consisted of PBMCs. The DNA for the CDR3 is TGTGCCAGCAGTTACAGCGCAAGGCCTAATCAGCCCCAGCATTTT. Translated: CASSYSARPNQPQHF.